This TCR beta chain was sequenced during a study of blood T cell repertoires in COVID-19 (dated by TCRdb to between 2020 and 2021). A note on the overall study: The collaborator samples originated in the United States, Italy and Spain and spanned the acute and convalescent phases of COVID-19. The prospective study material was composed of cDNA or gDNA derived from T cells, B-cell-depleted T cells, or PBMCs. The dataset comprised deeply sampled blood TCRbeta repertoires from subjects exposed to, actively infected with, or recovered from COVID-19. A freely available public database, intended as a resource for researchers studying the immune response to SARS-CoV-2, is where the repertoires were released. The samples were drawn from two sources: the first 160 participants of the ongoing ImmuneRACE study, and some 1,300 subjects contributed by 6 global collaborators. Sample metadata almost always included a de-identified subject ID, COVID-19 status, age in years and sex. Where available, HLA class I and class II types were taken from metadata supplied by the sample provider and were not determined by assay-based typing. General findings and caveats noted by the study authors: The quantity of clinical and demographic metadata differed by source and by participant and was supplied without curation.

The immunoSEQ Assay, a bias-controlled multiplex PCR, was used to amplify TCRbeta CDR3 regions from genomic DNA. Turning to the authors' computational methods: The number of nucleated cells in each sample was estimated from the amplification of reference gene primers within the assay. To quantify the absolute abundance of each unique TCRbeta CDR3 rearrangement, sequence reads were collapsed and filtered. For each sample, productive Simpson clonality was calculated as the square root of Simpson's diversity index over productive rearrangements. TCRdb re-hosts the immuneACCESS table, in-frame sequences only. Its copies lack some clones; in the studies checked, an unresolved V gene accounts for under half of them, and the cause for the rest is not known. V, J and clone size were drawn from that table, and D and trimming were deduced from the DNA. This sample holds about 220,000 clones; about four fifths were observed only once. The top ten hold 2.5% to 3% of the sample.

This clone was found a few times. The clone's antigen remains unknown. No base quality values were provided; no much bigger clone lies one nucleotide off. Whole blood was collected in K2EDTA tubes by collaborating institutions according to the institutions' own protocols. For TCRbeta analysis, collaborators shipped samples in one of three forms: frozen whole blood, isolated PBMCs, or DNA extracted from either of those sample types. The CDR3 contains 16 residues, cysteine and phenylalanine counted. CDR3 DNA is the only sequence kept; it has 48 bases, read in frame from the first base. Looking up the germline V gene yields CDR1 KGHSH and CDR2 LQKENI. V has 0 bases trimmed and J has 1 base trimmed; junction bases matching no gene number 3.

Sequencing was done on a sample of peripheral blood. The rearranged chain carries TRBV18 and TRBJ1-1; TRBD1 lines up with 9 middle nucleotides. The sequence was obtained from a woman aged 40 to 50 with active or convalescent COVID-19. The DNA sequence reads TGTGCCAGCTCACCACCACCGGGACAGGGGAACACTGAAGCTTTCTTT. The resulting protein is CASSPPPGQGNTEAFF.